Each of the 10 T cell receptor beta chains below was sequenced from the same sample in a study of T cells in Graves' hyperthyroidism and ophthalmopathy. Amplification of TCR beta CDR3 regions was performed using RNA transcripts as template. HTBI primers were employed in a first-round RT-PCR of the TCR CDR3. TCRdb called the multiplex PCR reads again in MiXCR, with one record for every CDR3 protein. The sample includes around 620,000 distinct CDR3 sequences, roughly 17% of them seen just once. Sequenced sample: blood. These receptors originate from a woman in her thirties with Graves' hyperthyroidism.

The table lists this clonotype with many counts. The chain is built from TRBV2 and TRBJ2-4; 9 positions agree with TRBD1. Germline loops: CDR1 SNHLY, CDR2 FYNNEI. This CDR3 is 14 amino acids long. Germline trimming cut 11 bases from V and 0 bases from J; bases unmatched to any gene: 5. CDR3 residues: CAGGQGLAKNIQYF. CDR3 sequence (DNA): TGTGCCGGAGGACAGGGGTTAGCCAAAAACATTCAGTACTTC.

The chain joins TRBV2 to TRBJ2-7; TRBD1 aligns across 8 bases. The J segment lost 0 bases and the V segment lost 3 bases, leaving 1 base of the junction unmatched. Germline assignment: CDR1 SNHLY and CDR2 FYNNEI. There are 14 residues in the CDR3. In nucleotides, the CDR3 is TGTGCCAGCAGTGACGGACAGGGCTCCTACGAGCAGTACTTC. Residues: CASSDGQGSYEQYF.

The J gene is TRBJ2-7, the V gene TRBV20-1, with TRBD1 matching 8 bases. Germline CDR1 DFQATT, CDR2 SNEGSKA (reference sequence). Trimming took 2 bases from V and 2 from J; bases not matched to a gene: 5. The length of the CDR3 is 14 residues. The DNA for the CDR3 is TGCAGTGCTAGATCAGGGGGCGCTACCTACGAGCAGTACTTC. Its protein is CSARSGGATYEQYF.

The V and J genes are TRBV6-5 and TRBJ2-1; D possibly uses TRBD1 or TRBD2 (6 bases each). Germline values: CDR1 MNHEY, CDR2 SVGAGI. The V and J ends lost 0 bases and 4 bases respectively, with 13 bases between them. This CDR3 spans 16 amino acids. The CDR3 DNA sequence: TGTGCCAGCAGTTACTCCGGGGGCAAGAATTACAATGAGCAGTTCTTC. Its translation is CASSYSGGKNYNEQFF.

J is TRBJ1-2 and V is TRBV15; D is undetermined. V lost 0 bases and J lost 3, with 20 bases in between. The germline gives CDR1 LNHNV, CDR2 YYDKDF (reference sequence). The CDR3 loop spans 18 amino acids. The CDR3 DNA reads as TGTGCCACCAGCAGAGACCTCGCCCAGTATGGGTTGGACTATGGCTACACCTTC. Translated, it gives CATSRDLAQYGLDYGYTF.

A few counts support this clonotype. V and J are TRBV4-2 and TRBJ2-3, with 10 bases identical to TRBD2. Germline CDR1 reads LGHNA; CDR2 reads YNFKEQ. This CDR3 is built from 15 residues. Trimming removed 6 bases from V and 3 bases from J; junction bases left unmatched: 6. The CDR3 region has the DNA TGTGCCAGCAGGAGCGGAGCGGGAGGGACAGATACGCAGTATTTT. Protein sequence: CASRSGAGGTDTQYF.

This clonotype was detected many times. The V gene is TRBV30, the J gene TRBJ1-3; D perhaps matches TRBD1 (5 bases). Germline V gives CDR1 GTSNPN, CDR2 SVGIG (reference sequence). The CDR3 sequence is 12 residues long. The germline V and J ends were trimmed by 3 bases and 4 bases, with 7 bases remaining between them. CDR3 sequence: CAWSGGGNTIYF. CDR3 nucleotides: TGTGCCTGGAGCGGGGGAGGAAACACCATATATTTT.

This clonotype appeared many times. The chain links TRBV11-2 to TRBJ2-7; TRBD2 might be the D (6 bases). CDR1 is SGHAT, CDR2 FQNNGV, per germline. V lost 1 base and J 4 bases, leaving 11 bases between the germline ends. The CDR3 is 14 amino acids. The CDR3: CASSLGGINYEQYF. In DNA form, the CDR3 reads TGTGCCAGCAGCTTAGGCGGGATAAATTACGAGCAGTACTTC.

Ten or more counts support this clonotype. V gene TRBV11-2 combines with J gene TRBJ2-5; possible D gene TRBD1, 7 bases. Germline V gene lookup returns CDR1 SGHAT and CDR2 FQNNGV. The germline V and J ends were trimmed by 2 bases and 0 bases, with 13 bases remaining between them. The CDR3 runs 16 residues. As DNA, the CDR3 is TGTGCCAGCAGCTTAAGGGCAGGGGGGAACCAAGAGACCCAGTACTTC. Protein: CASSLRAGGNQETQYF.

CDR3 nucleotide sequence: TGTGCCACCAGTGATTGGAGCGGGAGGGGAAATGAGCAGTTCTTC. It is translated as CATSDWSGRGNEQFF. The chain joins TRBV24-1 to TRBJ2-1; 10 nucleotides match TRBD2. The CDR3 is made up of 15 amino acids. CDR1 KGHDR and CDR2 SFDVKD come from the germline V gene. Losses at the gene ends were 2 bases for V and 7 bases for J; bases not matched to a gene: 4.